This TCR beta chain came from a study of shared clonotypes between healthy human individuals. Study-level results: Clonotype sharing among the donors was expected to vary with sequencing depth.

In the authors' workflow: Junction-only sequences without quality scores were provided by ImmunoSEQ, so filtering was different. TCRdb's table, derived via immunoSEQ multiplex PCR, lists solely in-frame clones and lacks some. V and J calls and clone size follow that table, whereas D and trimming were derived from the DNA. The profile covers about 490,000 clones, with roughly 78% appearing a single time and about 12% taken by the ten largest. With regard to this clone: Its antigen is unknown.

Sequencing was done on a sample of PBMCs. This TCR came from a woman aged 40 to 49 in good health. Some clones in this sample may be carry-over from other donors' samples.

This CDR3 reads CASSTRENEKLFF. The CDR3 DNA reads TGTGCCAGTAGTACGAGGGAGAATGAAAAACTGTTTTTT. The chain is built from TRBV19 and TRBJ1-4; D is unresolved. CDR3 size: 13 residues. Germline assignment: CDR1 LNHDA and CDR2 SQIVND (reference sequence). V dropped 4 bases and J dropped 5 bases, with 8 bases sitting between them.